This is a list of T cell receptor beta chains from one sample in a study of blood T cell repertoires in COVID-19. Sequencing used immunoSEQ multiplex PCR; TCRdb keeps in-frame clones, though not all of them. The table lists approximately 170,000 clones, over 90% of them singletons, with just under 2% in the top ten. The specimen sequenced was peripheral blood. All receptors come from a woman in her sixties with COVID-19, enrolled during active disease. CDR3s include the opening cysteine and the closing phenylalanine or tryptophan. Fields, in order: J gene, D gene, V gene, clone size, CDR3 protein, CDR3 DNA. The D gene is left open where the match is weak. Rows may omit the clone size; those that give it use once, few, many or a size class.

TRBJ1-2	NA	TRBV7-6	NA	CASSLAADSYGYTF	TGTGCCAGCAGCTTAGCGGCGGATAGCTATGGCTACACCTTC
TRBJ1-1	NA	TRBV30	NA	CAQKGAWDTEAFF	TGTGCCCAAAAAGGGGCATGGGACACTGAAGCTTTCTTT
TRBJ1-1	NA	TRBV7-8	NA	CASSLGTAPNTEAFF	TGTGCCAGCAGCTTAGGCACAGCTCCGAACACTGAAGCTTTCTTT
TRBJ1-1	TRBD1	TRBV19	NA	CASSFTRDRGTEAFF	TGTGCCAGTAGTTTTACCCGGGACAGGGGCACTGAAGCTTTCTTT
TRBJ2-3	TRBD2	TRBV3-1/TRBV3-2	once	CASSQDRGGGHGTDTQYF	TGTGCCAGCAGCCAAGATCGCGGGGGAGGTCATGGCACAGATACGCAGTATTTT
TRBJ1-4	TRBD1	TRBV6-2/TRBV6-3	NA	CASSPPGQPNEKLFF	TGTGCCAGCAGTCCGCCGGGACAGCCTAATGAAAAACTGTTTTTT
TRBJ1-1	NA	TRBV7-8	NA	CASSLAIGGFGTEAFF	TGTGCCAGCAGCTTAGCGATCGGGGGGTTTGGCACTGAAGCTTTCTTT
TRBJ2-5	NA	TRBV5-1	NA	CASSSRPQETQYF	TGCGCCAGCAGTAGCCGGCCTCAAGAGACCCAGTACTTC
TRBJ1-6	NA	TRBV6-5	NA	CASIEGGRNSPLHF	TGTGCCAGCATAGAGGGGGGGCGGAATTCACCCCTCCACTTT
TRBJ1-2	TRBD1	TRBV30	NA	CAWSLDRGYGYTF	TGTGCCTGGAGTTTGGACAGGGGGTATGGCTACACCTTC
TRBJ1-1	TRBD1	TRBV9	NA	CASSARGFTEAFF	TGTGCCAGCAGCGCCAGGGGGTTCACTGAAGCTTTCTTT
TRBJ1-5	TRBD1	TRBV27	NA	CASSPGTASNQPQHF	TGTGCCAGCAGTCCCGGGACAGCTAGCAATCAGCCCCAGCATTTT
TRBJ1-2	TRBD1	TRBV28	NA	CASEGARLGLDGYTF	TGTGCCAGCGAGGGGGCCAGACTGGGGCTTGATGGCTACACCTTC
TRBJ2-1	TRBD2	TRBV7-2	NA	CASSLSGGPYNEQFF	TGTGCCAGCAGCTTAAGCGGGGGCCCCTACAATGAGCAGTTCTTC
TRBJ2-5	TRBD1	TRBV7-2	NA	CASSPDRGPQETQYF	TGTGCCAGCAGCCCCGACAGGGGCCCACAAGAGACCCAGTACTTC